This T cell receptor (beta chain) was sequenced during a study of tumor and adjacent non-tumor tissue in lung cancer. The overall study: On average, productive TCRbeta reads reached some 4.2 million per sample. Notes on the study in general: Normal lung showed higher cumulative top 100 clone frequency than tumor. Compared with tumor, normal lung showed significantly lower TCR diversity.

This clonotype was counted between two and nine times. The antigen remains unidentified. The ends were cut back, 0 bases at V and 4 bases at J, with 9 bases in the middle. Germline V gene sequence: CDR1 SGHKS, CDR2 YYEKEE (reference sequence). This CDR3 is 14 amino acids long. RNA was extracted from bulk tissue without any cell sorting. Chemotherapy-naive patients with new lung cancer underwent thoracic surgery in China, August–late 2014. The library came from three nested PCR rounds adapted from ARM-PCR protocols. TCRdb re-called the multiplex PCR reads through MiXCR, storing one row per CDR3 protein. The sample shows over 110,000 distinct CDR3 sequences, approximately 72% of them seen only once.

V gene TRBV5-5 combines with J gene TRBJ2-3, with no clear D. Input material: lung tumor tissue. The source is a man in his sixties with small cell lung cancer. In nucleotides, the CDR3 is TGTGCCAGCAGCTTGGTAGGCGGACCAGATACGCAGTATTTT. Its translation is CASSLVGGPDTQYF.